This TCR beta chain was sequenced during a study of blood T cell repertoires in COVID-19. Looking at the study overall: The analysed material was cDNA or gDNA that came from T cells, B-cell-depleted T cells, or PBMCs.

Each participant's cohort was designated according to participant-reported clinical history. All exposed participants met a person with COVID-19 within 2 weeks before entering the study. Original data processing: Reference gene primers were amplified, and this amplification served to estimate nucleated cell counts. The protocol was immunoSEQ multiplex PCR, while the TCRdb copy is restricted to in-frame clones and leaves out a portion. The V and J calls and clone size were taken over from that table, and D and trimming were inferred from the DNA. Of over 200,000 clones listed, 85% to 90% were seen once; the top ten hold approximately 16%. V lost 4 bases to trimming and J lost 0 bases, with 13 bases between them. Germline V CDR1 and CDR2: LNHDA, SQIVND (reference sequence). The CDR3 length is 16 residues.

Sequenced input: PBMCs or T cells enriched from blood (not recorded which). The chain carries TRBV19 and TRBJ2-1; perhaps TRBD1 as D (6 bases). The sequence derives from a man aged 25 to 45 who had been exposed to COVID-19. The CDR3 region is CASSTPGTSSYNEQFF. The DNA of the CDR3 is TGTGCCAGTAGTACCCCGGGGACAAGCTCCTACAATGAGCAGTTCTTC.